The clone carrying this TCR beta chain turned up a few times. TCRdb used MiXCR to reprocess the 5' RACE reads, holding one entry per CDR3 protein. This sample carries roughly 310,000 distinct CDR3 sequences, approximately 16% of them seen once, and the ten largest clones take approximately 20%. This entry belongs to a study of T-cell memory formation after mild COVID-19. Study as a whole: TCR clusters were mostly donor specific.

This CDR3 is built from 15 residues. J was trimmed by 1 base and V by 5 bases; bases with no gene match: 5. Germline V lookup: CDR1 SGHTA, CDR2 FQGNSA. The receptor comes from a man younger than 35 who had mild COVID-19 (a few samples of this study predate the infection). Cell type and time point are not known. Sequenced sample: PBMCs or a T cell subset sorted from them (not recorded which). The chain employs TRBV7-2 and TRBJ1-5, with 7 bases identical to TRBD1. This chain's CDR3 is CASSVQGNSNQPQHF. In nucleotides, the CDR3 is TGTGCCAGCAGCGTACAGGGGAACAGCAATCAGCCCCAGCATTTT.